This T cell receptor beta chain was obtained from a study of T cell responses to AZD1222 COVID-19 vaccine. A remark on this clone: The antigen is not known.

Whole-study findings and limits: Vaccine-related CD4 TCRs covered spike, predominating at 160-218 and 743-854. Donors were chiefly white British, with a greater number of females, and clonal diversity was perhaps underestimated.

The length of the CDR3 is 14 residues. Germline V gene lookup returns CDR1 SGHVS and CDR2 FQNEAQ. V gave up 5 bases and J gave up 3 bases, with 11 bases separating them. Sequencing used immunoSEQ multiplex PCR; TCRdb keeps in-frame clones, though not all of them. The table lists roughly 100,000 clones, about 90% of them singletons. The sample here was peripheral blood, taken on day 0 of AZD1222 vaccination. This receptor was obtained from an adult in good health. The V gene is TRBV7-8, the J gene TRBJ1-5, with D uncertain. CDR3 sequence reads: CASSQDGNNQPQHF. CDR3 DNA: TGTGCCAGCAGCCAGGACGGTAACAATCAGCCCCAGCATTTT.